The next 5 T cell receptor beta chains were all read from a single sample in a study of blood T cells in healthy people across ages. The second PCR ran about 6 to 12 cycles with a sample-barcoded 5' primer and J-beta primers. TCRdb reprocessed the 5' RACE reads with MiXCR, giving one entry per CDR3 protein. The sample lists around 500,000 distinct CDR3 sequences, around 48% occurring once. Sample: blood. These receptors came from a man older than 75 in good health.

The J gene is TRBJ1-6, the V gene TRBV5-6; the D is unclear. V lost 0 bases and J 13 bases, leaving 11 bases between the germline ends. The CDR3 is 13 residues long. Germline V gives CDR1 SGHDT, CDR2 YYEEEE. The CDR3 here is CASSLARAAPLHF. The CDR3 DNA follows: TGTGCCAGCAGCTTGGCGAGGGCTGCTCCCCTCCACTTT.

The CDR3 loop reads CASSVGRGAVAKETQYF. In DNA, the CDR3 is TGTGCCAGCAGCGTAGGTCGGGGGGCCGTAGCAAAAGAGACCCAGTACTTC. The chain couples TRBV9 to TRBJ2-5; weak D call: TRBD2 (7 bases). CDR1 and CDR2 (germline): SGDLS, YYNGEE. The CDR3 totals 17 residues. With 0 bases removed from V and 3 bases from J, the gap between germline ends came to 18 bases.

This clonotype was recorded a few times. The gene calls are TRBV7-2 and TRBJ1-2, with D unresolved. Looked up from germline, CDR1 is SGHTA and CDR2 is FQGNSA. The V and J ends lost 4 bases and 8 bases respectively, with 14 bases between them. The CDR3 runs 13 residues. The CDR3 is CASSYSRPRGYTF. The CDR3 bases are TGTGCCAGCAGCTACTCCCGACCTAGAGGCTACACCTTC.

The V gene is TRBV9, the J gene TRBJ2-5; D uncertain. The J call is in doubt because the DNA end fits TRBJ2-7 better. The CDR3 contains 13 residues. Germline-derived CDR1 and CDR2 are SGDLS and YYNGEE. CDR3 sequence: CASSVGSGHEQYF. CDR3 nucleotide sequence: TGTGCCAGCAGCGTAGGATCTGGCCACGAGCAGTACTTC.

To note about this clonotype: Being one base from a much bigger clone, this may be a read error. The V gene is TRBV29-1, the J gene TRBJ2-4; D is possibly TRBD1 or TRBD2 (5 bases each). The end of the DNA aligns better with TRBJ2-5, so the J call may be wrong. The CDR3 covers 14 residues. CDR1 and CDR2 from the germline V gene are SQVTM and ANQGSEA. The CDR3 DNA reads TGCAGCGCATCAGGGACGGCCGGGCGAGGGACCCAGTACTTC. Translated, it gives CSASGTAGRGTQYF.